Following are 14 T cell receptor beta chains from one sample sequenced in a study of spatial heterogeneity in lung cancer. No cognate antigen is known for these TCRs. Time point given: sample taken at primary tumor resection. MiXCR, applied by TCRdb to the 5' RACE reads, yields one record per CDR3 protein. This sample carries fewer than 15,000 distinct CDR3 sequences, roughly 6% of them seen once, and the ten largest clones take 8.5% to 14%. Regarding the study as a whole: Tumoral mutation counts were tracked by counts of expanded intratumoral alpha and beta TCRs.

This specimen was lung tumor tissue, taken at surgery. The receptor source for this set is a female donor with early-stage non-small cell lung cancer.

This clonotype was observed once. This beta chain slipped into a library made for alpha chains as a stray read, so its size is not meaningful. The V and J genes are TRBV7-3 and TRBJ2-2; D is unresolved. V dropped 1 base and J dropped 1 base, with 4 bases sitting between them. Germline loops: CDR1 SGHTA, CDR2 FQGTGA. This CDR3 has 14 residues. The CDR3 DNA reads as TGTGCCAGCAGCTTAAAGGTGAACACCGGGGAGCTGTTTTTT. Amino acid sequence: CASSLKVNTGELFF.

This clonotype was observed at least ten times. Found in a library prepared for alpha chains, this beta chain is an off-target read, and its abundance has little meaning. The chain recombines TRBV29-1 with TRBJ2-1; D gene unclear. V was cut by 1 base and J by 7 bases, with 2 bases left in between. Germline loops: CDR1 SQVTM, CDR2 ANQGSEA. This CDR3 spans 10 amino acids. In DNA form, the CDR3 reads TGCAGCGTTGAAGTGAATGAGCAGTTCTTC. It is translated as CSVEVNEQFF.

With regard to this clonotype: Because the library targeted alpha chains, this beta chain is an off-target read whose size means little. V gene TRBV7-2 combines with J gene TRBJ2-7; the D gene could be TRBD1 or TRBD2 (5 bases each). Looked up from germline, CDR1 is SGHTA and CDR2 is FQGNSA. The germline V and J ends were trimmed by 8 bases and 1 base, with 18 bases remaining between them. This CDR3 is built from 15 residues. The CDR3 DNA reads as TGTGCCAGCCGTTGGTGGGGGAGAGGGTCCTACGAGCAGTACTTC. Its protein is CASRWWGRGSYEQYF. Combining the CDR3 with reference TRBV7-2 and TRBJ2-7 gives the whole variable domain GAGVSQSPSNKVTEKGKDVELRCDPISGHTALYWYRQSLGQGLEFLIYFQGNSAPDKSGLPSDRFSAERTGGSVSTLTIQRTQQEDSAVYLCASRWWGRGSYEQYFGPGTRLTVT.

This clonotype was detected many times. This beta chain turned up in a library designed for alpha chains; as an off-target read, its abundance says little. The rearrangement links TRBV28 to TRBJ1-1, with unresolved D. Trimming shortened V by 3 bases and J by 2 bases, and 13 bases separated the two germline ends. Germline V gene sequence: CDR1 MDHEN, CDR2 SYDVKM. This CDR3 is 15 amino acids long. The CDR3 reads CASSFPRTVNTEAFF. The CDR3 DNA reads TGTGCCAGCAGTTTCCCCCGAACAGTTAACACTGAAGCTTTCTTT.

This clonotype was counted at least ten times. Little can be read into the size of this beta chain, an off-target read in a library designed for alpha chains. The CDR3 coding sequence is TGTGCCAGCAGCTGGAGGTTCCGAGAGACCCAGTACTTC. This translates into CASSWRFRETQYF. The chain is built from TRBV5-5 and TRBJ2-5, with a weak D call TRBD2 (5 bases). Trimming removed 3 bases from V and 4 bases from J, with 10 bases in between. From germline, CDR1 is SGHKS and CDR2 YYEKEE (reference sequence). The CDR3 extends over 13 amino acids. Based on the CDR3 plus reference TRBV5-5 and TRBJ2-5, the full variable domain is DAGVTQSPTHLIKTRGQQVTLRCSPISGHKSVSWYQQVLGQGPQFIFQYYEKEERGRGNFPDRFSARQFPNYSSELNVNALLLGDSALYLCASSWRFRETQYFGPGTRLLVL.

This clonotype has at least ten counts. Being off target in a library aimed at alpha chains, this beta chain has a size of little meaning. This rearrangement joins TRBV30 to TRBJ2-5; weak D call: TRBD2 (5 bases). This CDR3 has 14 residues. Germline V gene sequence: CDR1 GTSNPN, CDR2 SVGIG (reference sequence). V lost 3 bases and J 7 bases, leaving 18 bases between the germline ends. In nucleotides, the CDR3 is TGTGCCTGGAGCCGAGCCGGACTCGGAGGGACCCAGTACTTC. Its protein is CAWSRAGLGGTQYF.

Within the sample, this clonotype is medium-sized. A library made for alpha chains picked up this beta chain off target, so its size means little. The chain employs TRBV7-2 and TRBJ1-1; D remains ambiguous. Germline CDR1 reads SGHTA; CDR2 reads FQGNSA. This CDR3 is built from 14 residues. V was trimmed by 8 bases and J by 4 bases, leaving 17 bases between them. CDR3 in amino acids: CASSPRGGLTEAFF. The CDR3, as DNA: TGTGCCAGCTCGCCCCGCGGAGGGCTCACTGAAGCTTTCTTT.

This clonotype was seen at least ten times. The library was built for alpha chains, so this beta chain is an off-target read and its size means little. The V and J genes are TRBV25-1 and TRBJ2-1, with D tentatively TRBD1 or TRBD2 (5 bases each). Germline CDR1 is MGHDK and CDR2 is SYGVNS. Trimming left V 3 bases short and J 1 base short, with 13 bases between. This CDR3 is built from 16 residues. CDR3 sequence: CASSEDRGDSYNEQFF. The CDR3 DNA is TGTGCCAGCAGTGAGGACCGAGGGGATTCCTACAATGAGCAGTTCTTC. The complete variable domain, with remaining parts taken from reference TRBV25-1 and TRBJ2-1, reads EADIYQTPRYLVIGTGKKITLECSQTMGHDKMYWYQQDPGMELHLIHYSYGVNSTEKGDLSSESTVSRIRTEHFPLTLESARPSHTSQYLCASSEDRGDSYNEQFFGPGTRLTVL.

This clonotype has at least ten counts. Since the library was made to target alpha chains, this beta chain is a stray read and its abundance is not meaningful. Written as DNA, the CDR3 is TGTGCCATCAGCAAGGATGGGGTGAGCACTGAAGCTTTCTTT. This sequence encodes CAISKDGVSTEAFF. The chain recombines TRBV10-3 with TRBJ1-1; D call uncertain. Trimming removed 6 bases from V and 4 bases from J, with 15 bases in between. The V gene's germline CDR1 is ENHRY and CDR2 SYGVKD. The CDR3 spans 14 residues.

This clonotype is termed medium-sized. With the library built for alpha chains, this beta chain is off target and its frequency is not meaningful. CDR3 in DNA: TGTGCCAGCAGCTGGGGTCCCGACACCGGGGAGCTGTTTTTT. This sequence encodes CASSWGPDTGELFF. The V gene is TRBV5-4, the J gene TRBJ2-2; D unresolved. Per the germline V gene, CDR1 is SGHNT and CDR2 is YYREEE (reference sequence). Trimming shortened V by 3 bases and J by 3 bases, and 9 bases separated the two germline ends. The CDR3 totals 14 residues.

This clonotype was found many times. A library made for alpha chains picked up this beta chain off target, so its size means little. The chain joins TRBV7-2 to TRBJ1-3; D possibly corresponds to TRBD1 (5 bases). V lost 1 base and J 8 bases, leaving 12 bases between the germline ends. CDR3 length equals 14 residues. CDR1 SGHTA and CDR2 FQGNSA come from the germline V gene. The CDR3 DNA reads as TGTGCCAGCAGCTTAGGGCAGGGACGGTACACCATATATTTT. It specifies CASSLGQGRYTIYF.

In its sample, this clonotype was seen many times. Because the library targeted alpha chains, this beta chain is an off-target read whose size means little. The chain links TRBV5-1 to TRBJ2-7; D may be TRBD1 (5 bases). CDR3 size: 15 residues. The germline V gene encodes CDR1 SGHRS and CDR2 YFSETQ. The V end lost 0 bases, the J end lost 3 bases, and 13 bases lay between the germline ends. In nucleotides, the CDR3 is TGCGCCAGCAGCTTGGGGGGCTGGAATCTCTACGAGCAGTACTTC. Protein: CASSLGGWNLYEQYF.

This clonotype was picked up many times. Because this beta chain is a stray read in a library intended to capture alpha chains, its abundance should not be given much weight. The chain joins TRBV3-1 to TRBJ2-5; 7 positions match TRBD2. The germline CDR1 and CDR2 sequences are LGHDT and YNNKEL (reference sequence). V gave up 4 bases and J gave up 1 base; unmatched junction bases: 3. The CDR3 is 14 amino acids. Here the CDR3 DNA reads TGTGCCAGCAGCCCGCGGGGGATCCAAGAGACCCAGTACTTC. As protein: CASSPRGIQETQYF.

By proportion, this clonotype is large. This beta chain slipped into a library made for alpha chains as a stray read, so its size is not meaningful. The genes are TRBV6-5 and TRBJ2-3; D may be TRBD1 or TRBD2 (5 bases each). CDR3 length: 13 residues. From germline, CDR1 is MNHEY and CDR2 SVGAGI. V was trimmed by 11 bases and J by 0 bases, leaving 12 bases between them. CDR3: CASGLGSTDTQYF. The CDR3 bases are TGTGCCTCGGGGCTCGGCAGCACAGATACGCAGTATTTT.